This T cell receptor (beta chain) derives from a study of CD8 T cells in Susac syndrome. Study-wide results and caveats: The number of individuals included in the study's TCR sequencing and HLA analysis was acknowledged as relatively small.

The RNA, about 0.45 to 1 ug, was put through reverse transcription using random hexamers. Via MiXCR, TCRdb re-called the immunoSEQ multiplex PCR reads, giving one row per CDR3 protein. Of around 56,000 distinct CDR3 sequences listed, more than 80% are singletons. This clonotype was seen only once. What it recognizes is unknown. In germline, CDR1 is LGHNA, CDR2 YSLEER. The CDR3 loop spans 15 amino acids. V was trimmed by 1 base and J by 2 bases, leaving 11 bases between them. TCR beta was sequenced from blood CD8+ and CD4+ T cells. Controls were healthy donors chosen to match patients in age and sex. This chain joins TRBV4-3 and TRBJ2-5; D is uncertain. The sequence was obtained from a human donor in good health. The sequenced sample consisted of CD8+ T cells from PBMCs. CDR3 region: CASSQGSWSQETQYF. The DNA for the CDR3 is TGCGCCAGCAGCCAAGGTTCTTGGAGTCAAGAGACCCAGTACTTC.